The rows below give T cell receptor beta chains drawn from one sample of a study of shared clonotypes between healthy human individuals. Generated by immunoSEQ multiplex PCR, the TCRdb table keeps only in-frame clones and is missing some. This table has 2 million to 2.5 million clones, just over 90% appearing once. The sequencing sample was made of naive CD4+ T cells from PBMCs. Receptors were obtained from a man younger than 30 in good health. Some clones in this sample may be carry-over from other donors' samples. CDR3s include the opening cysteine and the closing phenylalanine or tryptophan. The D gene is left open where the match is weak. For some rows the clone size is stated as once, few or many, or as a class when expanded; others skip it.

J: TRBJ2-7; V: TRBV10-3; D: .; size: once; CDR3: CASRQQISYEQYF; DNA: TGTGCCAGCCGACAGCAAATCTCCTACGAGCAGTACTTC
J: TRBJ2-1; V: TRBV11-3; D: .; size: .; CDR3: CASSSSFSGGDYNEQFF; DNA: TGTGCCAGCAGCTCAAGCTTTTCAGGGGGGGACTACAATGAGCAGTTCTTC
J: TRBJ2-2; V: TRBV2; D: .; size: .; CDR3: CASSFQGPRLTGELFF; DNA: TGTGCCAGCAGTTTTCAGGGCCCCAGGCTCACCGGGGAGCTGTTTTTT
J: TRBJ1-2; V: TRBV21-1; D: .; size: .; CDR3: CASSKGISGTGDGYTF; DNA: TGTGCCAGCAGCAAGGGTATATCCGGGACAGGGGATGGCTACACCTTC
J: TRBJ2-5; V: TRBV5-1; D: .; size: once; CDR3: CASARDWVETQYF; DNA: TGCGCCAGCGCCAGGGACTGGGTAGAGACCCAGTACTTC
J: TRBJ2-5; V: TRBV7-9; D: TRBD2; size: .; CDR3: CASSVSGTSGTQETQYF; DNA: TGTGCCAGCAGCGTTTCCGGGACTAGCGGGACGCAAGAGACCCAGTACTTC
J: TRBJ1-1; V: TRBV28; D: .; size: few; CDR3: CASSLSGSQAFF; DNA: TGTGCCAGCAGTTTGTCGGGTTCTCAAGCTTTCTTT
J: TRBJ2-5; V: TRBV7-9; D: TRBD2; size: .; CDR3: CASRAASGRETQYF; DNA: TGTGCCAGCAGGGCGGCTAGCGGGCGGGAGACCCAGTACTTC
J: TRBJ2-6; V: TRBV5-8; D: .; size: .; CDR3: CASSLGALSSGANVLTF; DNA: TGTGCCAGCAGCTTGGGGGCACTGAGCTCTGGGGCCAACGTCCTGACTTTC
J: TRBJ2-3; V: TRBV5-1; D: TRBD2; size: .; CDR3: CASSLASTSGTDTQYF; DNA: TGCGCCAGCAGCTTGGCCTCGACTAGCGGTACAGATACGCAGTATTTT
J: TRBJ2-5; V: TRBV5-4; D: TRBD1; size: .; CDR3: CASSFQDRGKTQYF; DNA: TGTGCCAGCAGCTTCCAAGACAGGGGGAAGACCCAGTACTTC
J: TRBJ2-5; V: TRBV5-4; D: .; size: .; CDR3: CASSLEVGQGQETQYF; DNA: TGTGCCAGCAGCTTGGAAGTGGGGCAGGGGCAAGAGACCCAGTACTTC
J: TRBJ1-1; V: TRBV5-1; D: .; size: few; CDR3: CASSLDEGRLTEAFF; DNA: TGCGCCAGCAGCTTGGATGAGGGGAGGTTGACTGAAGCTTTCTTT
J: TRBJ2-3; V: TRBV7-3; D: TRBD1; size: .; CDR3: CASSSRTGTDTQYF; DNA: TGTGCCAGCAGCTCTAGGACAGGGACGGATACGCAGTATTTT
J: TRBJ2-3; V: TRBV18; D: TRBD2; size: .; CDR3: CASSPIPAGAPDTQYF; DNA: TGTGCCAGCTCACCCATTCCAGCGGGAGCCCCAGATACGCAGTATTTT
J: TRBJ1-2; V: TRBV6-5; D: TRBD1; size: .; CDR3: CASSSRTGGENYGYTF; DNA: TGTGCCAGCAGTTCTCGGACAGGAGGGGAGAACTATGGCTACACCTTC
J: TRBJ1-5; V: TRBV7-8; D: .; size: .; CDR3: CASSSRGYGNQPQHF; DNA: TGTGCCAGCAGCTCCAGGGGATATGGCAATCAGCCCCAGCATTTT
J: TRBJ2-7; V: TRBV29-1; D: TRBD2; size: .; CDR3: CSVDVSLPGGGYEQYF; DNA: TGCAGCGTTGATGTCAGTCTGCCCGGGGGGGGCTACGAGCAGTACTTC
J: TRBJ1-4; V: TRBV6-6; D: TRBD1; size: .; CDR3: CASSYSGQPTNEKLFF; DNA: TGTGCCAGCAGTTACTCGGGACAGCCAACTAATGAAAAACTGTTTTTT
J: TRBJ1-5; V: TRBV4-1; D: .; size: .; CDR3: CASSPAGRNQPQHF; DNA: TGCGCCAGCAGCCCAGCGGGGCGCAATCAGCCCCAGCATTTT
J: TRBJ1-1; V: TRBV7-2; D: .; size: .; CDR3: CASSLVAGNTEAFF; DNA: TGTGCCAGCAGCTTAGTAGCGGGGAACACTGAAGCTTTCTTT
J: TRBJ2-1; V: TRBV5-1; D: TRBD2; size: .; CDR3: CASSTISGKDYNEQFF; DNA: TGCGCCAGCAGCACAATTAGCGGGAAAGACTACAATGAGCAGTTCTTC
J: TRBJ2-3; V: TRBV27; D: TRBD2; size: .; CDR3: CASSLFSGLAGADTQYF; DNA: TGTGCCAGCAGTTTATTCTCCGGACTAGCGGGAGCAGATACGCAGTATTTT
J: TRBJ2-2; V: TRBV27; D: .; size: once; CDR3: CASRRTPNTGELFF; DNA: TGTGCCAGCCGCCGGACCCCGAACACCGGGGAGCTGTTTTTT
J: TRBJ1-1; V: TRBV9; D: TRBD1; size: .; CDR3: CASSALQGARTEAFF; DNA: TGTGCCAGCAGCGCCCTACAGGGGGCGAGAACTGAAGCTTTCTTT
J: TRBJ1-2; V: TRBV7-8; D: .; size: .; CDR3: CASSPAGRLYGYTF; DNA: TGTGCCAGCAGCCCCGCGGGACGTCTCTATGGCTACACCTTC
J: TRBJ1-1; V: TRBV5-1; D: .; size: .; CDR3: CASSLVATGATEAFF; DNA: TGCGCCAGCAGCTTGGTTGCCACCGGGGCCACTGAAGCTTTCTTT
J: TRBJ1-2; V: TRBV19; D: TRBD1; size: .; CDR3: CASSGQGTGAGYTF; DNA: TGTGCCAGTAGCGGACAGGGGACGGGGGCCGGCTACACCTTC
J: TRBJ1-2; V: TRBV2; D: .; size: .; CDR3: CASRVDGYTF; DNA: TGTGCCAGCAGGGTTGATGGCTACACCTTC
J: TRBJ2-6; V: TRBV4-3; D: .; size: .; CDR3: CASSQDLAAKGGVLTF; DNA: TGCGCCAGCAGCCAAGATCTAGCGGCAAAGGGGGGCGTCCTGACTTTC